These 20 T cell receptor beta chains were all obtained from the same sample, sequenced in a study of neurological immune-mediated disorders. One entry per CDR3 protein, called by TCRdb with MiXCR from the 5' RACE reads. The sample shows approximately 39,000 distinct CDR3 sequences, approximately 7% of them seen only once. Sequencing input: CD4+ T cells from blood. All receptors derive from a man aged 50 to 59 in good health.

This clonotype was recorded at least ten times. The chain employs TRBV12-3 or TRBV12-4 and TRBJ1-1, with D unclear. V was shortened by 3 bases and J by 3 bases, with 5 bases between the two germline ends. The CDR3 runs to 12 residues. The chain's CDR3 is CASSFGYTEAFF. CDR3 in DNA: TGTGCCAGCAGTTTTGGGTACACTGAAGCTTTCTTT.

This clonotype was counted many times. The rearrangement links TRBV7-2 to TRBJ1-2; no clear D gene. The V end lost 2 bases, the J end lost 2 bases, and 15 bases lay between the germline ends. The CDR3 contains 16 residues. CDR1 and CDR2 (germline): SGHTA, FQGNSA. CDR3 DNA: TGTGCCAGCAGCTTATATATAAGCCGGACCAACTATGGCTACACCTTC. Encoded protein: CASSLYISRTNYGYTF.

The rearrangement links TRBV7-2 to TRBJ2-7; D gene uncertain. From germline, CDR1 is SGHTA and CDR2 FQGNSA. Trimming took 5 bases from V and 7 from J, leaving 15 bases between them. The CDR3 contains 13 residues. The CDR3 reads CASSQGLRQEQYF. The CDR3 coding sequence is TGTGCCAGCAGCCAAGGGTTGAGACAAGAGCAGTACTTC.

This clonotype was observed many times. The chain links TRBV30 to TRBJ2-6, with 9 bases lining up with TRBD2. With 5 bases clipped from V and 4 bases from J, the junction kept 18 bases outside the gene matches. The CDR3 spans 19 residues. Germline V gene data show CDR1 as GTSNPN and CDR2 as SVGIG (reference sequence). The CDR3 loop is CAWAVGLAGIIAGANVLTF. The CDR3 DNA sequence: TGTGCCTGGGCGGTCGGGCTAGCGGGAATAATCGCCGGGGCCAACGTCCTGACTTTC.

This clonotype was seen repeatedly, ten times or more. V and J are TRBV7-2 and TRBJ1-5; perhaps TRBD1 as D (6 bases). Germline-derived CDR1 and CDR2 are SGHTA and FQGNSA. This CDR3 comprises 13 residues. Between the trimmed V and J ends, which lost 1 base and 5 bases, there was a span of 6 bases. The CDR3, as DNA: TGTGCCAGCAGCTTAGGGACAGATCAGCCCCAGCATTTT. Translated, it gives CASSLGTDQPQHF.

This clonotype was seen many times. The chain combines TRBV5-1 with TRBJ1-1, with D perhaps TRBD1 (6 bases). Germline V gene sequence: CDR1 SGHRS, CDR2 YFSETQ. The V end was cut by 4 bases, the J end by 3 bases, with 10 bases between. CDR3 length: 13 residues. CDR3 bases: TGCGCCAGCAGCAACAGGGAGGACACTGAAGCTTTCTTT. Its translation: CASSNREDTEAFF.

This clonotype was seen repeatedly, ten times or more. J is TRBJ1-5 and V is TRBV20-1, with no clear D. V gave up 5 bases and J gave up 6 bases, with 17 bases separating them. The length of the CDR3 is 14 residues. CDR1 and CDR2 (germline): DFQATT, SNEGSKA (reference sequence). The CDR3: CSAAQTRTSQPQHF. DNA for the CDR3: TGCAGTGCTGCTCAAACGCGCACATCTCAGCCCCAGCATTTT.

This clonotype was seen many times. The CDR3 protein is CASSYGGGRRTGELFF. DNA of the CDR3: TGTGCCAGCAGTTACGGCGGCGGGAGACGTACCGGGGAGCTGTTTTTT. The V call is TRBV6-5, the J call TRBJ2-2, with 7 bases matching TRBD2. Unmatched junction bases numbered 8, after V lost 2 bases and J lost 5 bases. The germline V gene has CDR1 MNHEY and CDR2 SVGAGI. The CDR3 totals 16 residues.

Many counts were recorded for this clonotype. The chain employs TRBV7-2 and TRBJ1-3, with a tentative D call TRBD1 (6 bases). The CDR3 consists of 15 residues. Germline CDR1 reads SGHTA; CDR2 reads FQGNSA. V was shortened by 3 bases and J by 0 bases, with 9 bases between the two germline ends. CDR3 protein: CASSLDRPSGNTIYF. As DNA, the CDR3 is TGTGCCAGCAGCTTGGACAGACCCTCTGGAAACACCATATATTTT.

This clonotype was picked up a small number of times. The CDR3 sequence: CSASTGVETQYF. CDR3 nucleotide sequence: TGCAGTGCTAGTACCGGGGTGGAGACCCAGTACTTC. The gene calls are TRBV20-1 and TRBJ2-5; possible D gene TRBD2, 5 bases. This CDR3 is 12 amino acids long. Per germline, CDR1 DFQATT and CDR2 SNEGSKA (reference sequence). With 3 bases removed from V and 5 bases from J, the gap between germline ends came to 10 bases.

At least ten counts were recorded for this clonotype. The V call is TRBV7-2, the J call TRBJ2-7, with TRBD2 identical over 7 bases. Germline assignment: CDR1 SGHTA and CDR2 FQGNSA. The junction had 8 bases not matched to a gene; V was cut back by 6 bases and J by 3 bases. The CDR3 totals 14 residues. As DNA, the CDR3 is TGTGCCAGCAGTTATGCCCCGGGGGGCTACGAGCAGTACTTC. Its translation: CASSYAPGGYEQYF.

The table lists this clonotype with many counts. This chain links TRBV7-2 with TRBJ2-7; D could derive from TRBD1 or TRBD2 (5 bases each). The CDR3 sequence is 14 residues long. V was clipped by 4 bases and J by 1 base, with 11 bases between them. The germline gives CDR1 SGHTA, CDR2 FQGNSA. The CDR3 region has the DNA TGTGCCAGCAGCTCGGGACGGATGTCCTACGAGCAGTACTTC. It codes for CASSSGRMSYEQYF.

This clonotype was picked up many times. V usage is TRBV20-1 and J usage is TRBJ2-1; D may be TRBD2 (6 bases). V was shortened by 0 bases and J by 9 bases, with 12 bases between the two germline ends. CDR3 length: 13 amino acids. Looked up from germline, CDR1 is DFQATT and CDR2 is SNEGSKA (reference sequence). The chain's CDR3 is CSARDRRVGEQFF. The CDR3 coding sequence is TGCAGTGCTAGAGATAGGAGGGTTGGTGAGCAGTTCTTC.

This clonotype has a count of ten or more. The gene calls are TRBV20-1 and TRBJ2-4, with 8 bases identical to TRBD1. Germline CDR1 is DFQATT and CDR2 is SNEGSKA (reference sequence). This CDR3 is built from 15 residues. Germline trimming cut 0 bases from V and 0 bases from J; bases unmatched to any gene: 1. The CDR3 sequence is CSARDQGAAKNIQYF. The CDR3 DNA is TGCAGTGCTAGAGACCAGGGGGCAGCCAAAAACATTCAGTACTTC.

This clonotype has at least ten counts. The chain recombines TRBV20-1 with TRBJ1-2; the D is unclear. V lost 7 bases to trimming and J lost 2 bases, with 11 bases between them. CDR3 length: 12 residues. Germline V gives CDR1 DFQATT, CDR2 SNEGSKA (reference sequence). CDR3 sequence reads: CSGGTANYGYTF. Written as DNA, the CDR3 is TGCAGTGGCGGTACGGCGAACTATGGCTACACCTTC.

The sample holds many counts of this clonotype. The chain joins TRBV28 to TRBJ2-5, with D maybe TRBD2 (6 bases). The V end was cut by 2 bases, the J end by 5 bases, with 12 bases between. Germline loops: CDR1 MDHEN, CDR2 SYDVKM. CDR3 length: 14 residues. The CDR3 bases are TGTGCCAGCAGTTTAGGTAGCGGTGGGGAGACCCAGTACTTC. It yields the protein CASSLGSGGETQYF.

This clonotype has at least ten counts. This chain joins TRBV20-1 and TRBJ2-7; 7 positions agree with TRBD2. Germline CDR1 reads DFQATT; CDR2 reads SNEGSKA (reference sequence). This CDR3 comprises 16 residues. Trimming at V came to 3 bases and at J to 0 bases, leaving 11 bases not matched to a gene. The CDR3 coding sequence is TGCAGTGCTAGTTACGCGGGAGAATATCCCTCCTACGAGCAGTACTTC. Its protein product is CSASYAGEYPSYEQYF.

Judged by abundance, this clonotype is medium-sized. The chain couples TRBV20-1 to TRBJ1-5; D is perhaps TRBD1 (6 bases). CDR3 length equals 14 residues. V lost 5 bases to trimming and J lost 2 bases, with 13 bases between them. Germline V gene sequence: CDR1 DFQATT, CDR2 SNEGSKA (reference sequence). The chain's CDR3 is CSAPKGGRNQPQHF. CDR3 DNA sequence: TGCAGTGCTCCTAAGGGGGGGCGCAATCAGCCCCAGCATTTT.

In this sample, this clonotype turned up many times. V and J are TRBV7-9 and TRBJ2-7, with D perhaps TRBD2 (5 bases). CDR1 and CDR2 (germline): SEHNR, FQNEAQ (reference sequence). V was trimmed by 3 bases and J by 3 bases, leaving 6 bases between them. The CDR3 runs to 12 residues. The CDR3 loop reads CASSLGSYEQYF. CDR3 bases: TGTGCCAGCAGCTTGGGGAGCTACGAGCAGTACTTC.

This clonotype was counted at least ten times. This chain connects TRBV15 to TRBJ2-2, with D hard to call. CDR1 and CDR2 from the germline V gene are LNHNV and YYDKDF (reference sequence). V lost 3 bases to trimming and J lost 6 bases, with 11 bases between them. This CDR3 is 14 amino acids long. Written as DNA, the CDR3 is TGTGCCACCAGCAGGGGGAAACCCTCCGGGGAGCTGTTTTTT. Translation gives CATSRGKPSGELFF.